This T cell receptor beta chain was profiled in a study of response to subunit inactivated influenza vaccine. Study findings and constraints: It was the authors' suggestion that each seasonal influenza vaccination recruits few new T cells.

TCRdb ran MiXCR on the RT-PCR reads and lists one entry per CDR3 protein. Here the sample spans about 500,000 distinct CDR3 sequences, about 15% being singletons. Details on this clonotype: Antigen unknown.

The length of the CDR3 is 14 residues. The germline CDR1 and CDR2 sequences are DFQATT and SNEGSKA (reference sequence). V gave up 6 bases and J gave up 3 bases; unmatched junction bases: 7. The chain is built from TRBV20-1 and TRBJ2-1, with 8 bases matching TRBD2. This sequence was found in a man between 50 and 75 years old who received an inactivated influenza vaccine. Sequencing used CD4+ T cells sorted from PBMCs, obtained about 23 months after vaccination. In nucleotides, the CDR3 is TGCAGTGCACCAGCGGGAGCAGGCTACAATGAGCAGTTCTTC. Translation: CSAPAGAGYNEQFF.